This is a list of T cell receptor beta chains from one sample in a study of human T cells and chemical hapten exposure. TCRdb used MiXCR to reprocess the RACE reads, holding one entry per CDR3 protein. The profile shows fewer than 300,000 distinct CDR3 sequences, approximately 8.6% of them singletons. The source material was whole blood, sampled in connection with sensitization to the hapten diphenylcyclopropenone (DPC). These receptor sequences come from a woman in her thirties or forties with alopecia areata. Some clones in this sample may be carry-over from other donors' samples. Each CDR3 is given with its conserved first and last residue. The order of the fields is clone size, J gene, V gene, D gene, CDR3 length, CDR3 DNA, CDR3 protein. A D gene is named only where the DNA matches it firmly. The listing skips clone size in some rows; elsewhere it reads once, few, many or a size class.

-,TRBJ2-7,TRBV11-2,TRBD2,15,TGTGCCAGCAGCCCGGCTGCTAGCGGAACTTACGAGCAGTACTTC,CASSPAASGTYEQYF
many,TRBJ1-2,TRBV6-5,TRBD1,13,TGTGCCAGCAGTTCAACAGGGGCCCATGGCTACACCTTC,CASSSTGAHGYTF
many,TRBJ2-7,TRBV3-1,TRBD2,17,TGTGCCAGCAGCCAAGGGCTAGCGGCCAGATCCGTATACGAGCAGTACTTC,CASSQGLAARSVYEQYF
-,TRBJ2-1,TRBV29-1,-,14,TGCAGCGTTGACCACAGGGACTCCTACAATGAGCAGTTCTTC,CSVDHRDSYNEQFF
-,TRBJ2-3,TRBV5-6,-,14,TGTGCCAGCAGTAGTAAGAGGGGCACAGATACGCAGTATTTT,CASSSKRGTDTQYF
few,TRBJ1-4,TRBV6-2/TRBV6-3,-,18,TGTGCCAGCAGTTACTCGAAGAAAACAGTGGAAAGCTATGAAAAACTGTTTTTT,CASSYSKKTVESYEKLFF
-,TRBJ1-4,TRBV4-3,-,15,TGCGCCAGCAGCCAAGTTGTCGGAACTAATGAAAAACTGTTTTTT,CASSQVVGTNEKLFF
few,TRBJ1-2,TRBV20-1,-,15,TGCAGTGCTCCCATGTGGGCAGGGAGGGCCTATGGCTACACCTTC,CSAPMWAGRAYGYTF
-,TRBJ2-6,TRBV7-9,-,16,TGTGCCAGCAGCTTCGTATGGGAGGCGGGGGCCAACGTCCTGACTTTC,CASSFVWEAGANVLTF
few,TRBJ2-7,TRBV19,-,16,TGTGCCAGTAGTATCGGAACGGCCTCCTCCTCCTACGAGCAGTACTTC,CASSIGTASSSYEQYF
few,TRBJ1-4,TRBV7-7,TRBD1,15,TGTGCTAGCAGCACTGGGACAGGGGTCGGTAAAAAACTGTTTTTT,CASSTGTGVGKKLFF
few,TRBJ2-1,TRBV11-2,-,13,TGTGCCAGCAGTATGGGTGTCGCCAATGAGCAGTTCTTC,CASSMGVANEQFF
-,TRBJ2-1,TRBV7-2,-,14,TGTGCCAGCAGCTTAGCTTTTACCTACAATGAGCAGTTCTTC,CASSLAFTYNEQFF
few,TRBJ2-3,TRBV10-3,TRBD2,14,TGTGCCATCAGCGGACTAGCGGGAGCAGATACGCAGTATTTT,CAISGLAGADTQYF
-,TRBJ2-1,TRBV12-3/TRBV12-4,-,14,TGTGCCAGCAGTTTTTCAGACTCCTACAATGAGCAGTTCTTC,CASSFSDSYNEQFF
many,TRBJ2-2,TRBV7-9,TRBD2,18,TGTGCCAGCAGCCGCACGACTAGCGGGAGGTCGACCACCGGGGAGCTGTTTTTT,CASSRTTSGRSTTGELFF
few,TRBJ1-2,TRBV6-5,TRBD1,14,TGTGCCAGCAGTTACTCAGGGGACAGATATGGCTACACCTTC,CASSYSGDRYGYTF
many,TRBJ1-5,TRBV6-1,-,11,TGTGCCAGCAGTGAGTATCAGCCCCAGCATTTT,CASSEYQPQHF
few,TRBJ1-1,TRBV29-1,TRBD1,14,TGCAGCGTGCTGACAGGGCGGGCGAACACTGAAGCTTTCTTT,CSVLTGRANTEAFF
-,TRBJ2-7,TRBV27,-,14,TGTGCCAGCGGCCGCTCGTATCCGGTCCACGAGCAGTACTTC,CASGRSYPVHEQYF
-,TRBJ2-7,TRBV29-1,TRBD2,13,TGCAGCGTCGGGGGGGACCTTTCCTACGAGCAGTACTTC,CSVGGDLSYEQYF
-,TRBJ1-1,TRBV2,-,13,TGTGCCAGCAGAGAACAGAGGAACACTGAAGCTTTCTTT,CASREQRNTEAFF
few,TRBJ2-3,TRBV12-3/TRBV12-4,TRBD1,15,TGTGCCAGCTCCCTTGTGGACAGGGACACAGATACGCAGTATTTT,CASSLVDRDTDTQYF
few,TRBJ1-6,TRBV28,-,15,TGTGCCAGCAGTTTGGTGGGGAGACATAATTCACCCCTCCACTTT,CASSLVGRHNSPLHF
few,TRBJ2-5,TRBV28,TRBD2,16,TGTGCCAGCAGTTGGACTAGCGGGAGAGGGCAAGAGACCCAGTACTTC,CASSWTSGRGQETQYF
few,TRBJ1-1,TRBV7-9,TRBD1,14,TGTGCCAGCAGCGGACAGGGGAGGGGGACTGAAGCTTTCTTT,CASSGQGRGTEAFF
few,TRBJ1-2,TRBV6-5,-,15,TGTGCCAGCAGTTCCCCGTCTGGGTCTAACTATGGCTACACCTTC,CASSSPSGSNYGYTF
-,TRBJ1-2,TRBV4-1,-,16,TGCGCCAGCAGCCAAGATAAAGGCGAAGCCCTCTATGGCTACACCTTC,CASSQDKGEALYGYTF
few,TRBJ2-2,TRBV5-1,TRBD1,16,TGCGCCAGCAGCTTGGACAGGGGATTGAGCACCGGGGAGCTGTTTTTT,CASSLDRGLSTGELFF
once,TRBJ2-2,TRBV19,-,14,TGTGCCAGTAGTACCTCTACAGGAGCCTGGGGGCCGTTTTTT,CASSTSTGAWGPFF
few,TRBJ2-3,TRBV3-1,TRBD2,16,TGTGCCAGCAAACTAGGGACTAGCGGATACACAGATACGCAGTATTTT,CASKLGTSGYTDTQYF